The 32 T cell receptor beta chains in this list originate from one sample, sequenced in a study of shared clonotypes between healthy human individuals. Profiled with immunoSEQ multiplex PCR; TCRdb holds only in-frame clones, not every one. This sample has more than 900,000 clones, with approximately 78% found just once. Sequencing input: memory CD4+ T cells from PBMCs. Sample subset: CD45RA-negative fraction. The receptors here all came from a man aged 18 to 29 in good health. Some clones in this sample may be carry-over from other donors' samples.

For this clone: Being one base from a much bigger clone, this may be a read error. The rearrangement uses TRBV29-1 and TRBJ1-2, with 8 bases identical to TRBD1. CDR1 and CDR2 (germline): SQVTM, ANQGSEA. Germline trimming cut 6 bases from V and 2 bases from J; bases unmatched to any gene: 8. This CDR3 is 14 amino acids long. CDR3 nucleotide sequence: TGCAGCGTCGTCACTAGGACAGGGAACTATGGCTACACCTTC. It is translated as CSVVTRTGNYGYTF.

V is TRBV4-3 and J is TRBJ2-7; maybe TRBD1 (6 bases). The ends were cut back, 0 bases at V and 4 bases at J, with 16 bases in the middle. There are 16 residues in the CDR3. CDR1 is LGHNA, CDR2 YSLEER, per germline. The CDR3 coding sequence is TGCGCCAGCAGCCAAGATTACAGGGCCCCCTTTTACGAGCAGTACTTC. Translated: CASSQDYRAPFYEQYF.

V gene TRBV7-8 combines with J gene TRBJ2-7; D is possibly TRBD2 (5 bases). This CDR3 is 14 amino acids long. V lost 1 base and J 3 bases, leaving 10 bases between the germline ends. CDR1 SGHVS and CDR2 FQNEAQ come from the germline V gene. The chain's CDR3 is CASSLVGVRYEQYF. In DNA form, the CDR3 reads TGTGCCAGCAGCTTAGTCGGGGTGCGCTACGAGCAGTACTTC.

The chain links TRBV7-9 to TRBJ2-3; D is uncertain. Trimming removed 5 bases from V and 0 bases from J, with 9 bases in between. The CDR3 loop spans 14 amino acids. From germline, CDR1 is SEHNR and CDR2 FQNEAQ (reference sequence). CDR3 amino acids: CASSPPTSTDTQYF. For the CDR3, the DNA is TGTGCCAGCAGCCCGCCCACTAGCACAGATACGCAGTATTTT.

This sequence joins TRBV18 and TRBJ1-1; TRBD1 might be the D (5 bases). Trimming cost V 5 bases and J 6 bases, with 13 bases left between them. Germline assignment: CDR1 KGHSH and CDR2 LQKENI. The CDR3 is 13 residues long. CDR3 loop: CASSSGTRPEAFF. The CDR3 DNA follows: TGTGCCAGCTCATCCGGGACGAGGCCTGAAGCTTTCTTT. The full variable domain, in which reference TRBV18 and TRBJ1-1 provide the parts outside the CDR3, is NAGVMQNPRHLVRRRGQEARLRCSPMKGHSHVYWYRQLPEEGLKFMVYLQKENIIDESGMPKERFSAEFPKEGPSILRIQQVVRGDSAAYFCASSSGTRPEAFFGQGTRLTVV.

This clone was detected a few times. V and J are TRBV7-9 and TRBJ2-3, with D unclear. Trimming cost V 3 bases and J 3 bases, with 13 bases left between them. The CDR3 consists of 15 residues. The germline CDR1 and CDR2 sequences are SEHNR and FQNEAQ (reference sequence). This CDR3 is CASSFSSLRTDTQYF. DNA for the CDR3: TGTGCCAGCAGCTTCAGTTCTTTGCGGACAGATACGCAGTATTTT.

This chain joins TRBV4-1 and TRBJ2-1; 11 bases align to TRBD2. Germline assignment: CDR1 MGHRA and CDR2 YSYEKL. The CDR3 extends over 17 amino acids. Losses at the gene ends were 4 bases for V and 0 bases for J; bases not matched to a gene: 5. For the CDR3, the DNA is TGCGCCAGCAGCCGAACTACTAGCGGGAGCTCCTACAATGAGCAGTTCTTC. The encoded protein is CASSRTTSGSSYNEQFF.

In this sample, this clone turned up a few times. The rearrangement joins TRBV7-3 to TRBJ2-1; D gene unclear. The CDR3 contains 16 residues. V lost 1 base and J lost 3, with 13 bases in between. Looked up from germline, CDR1 is SGHTA and CDR2 is FQGTGA. For the CDR3, the DNA is TGTGCCAGCAGCTTAAGAGGAACCCGAGGCTACAATGAGCAGTTCTTC. The encoded protein is CASSLRGTRGYNEQFF.

The chain recombines TRBV9 with TRBJ2-3; TRBD1 aligns across 7 bases. The CDR3 totals 16 residues. Germline V CDR1 and CDR2: SGDLS, YYNGEE. J lost 2 bases, V lost 2 bases, and 8 bases had no gene match. CDR3 in DNA: TGTGCCAGCAGCGTTAGGGGACAGCTTATCACAGATACGCAGTATTTT. Its protein product is CASSVRGQLITDTQYF.

The chain has TRBV11-1 and TRBJ2-7; the D gene is possibly TRBD2 (6 bases). The CDR3 runs to 14 residues. Germline V gene data show CDR1 as SGHAT and CDR2 as FQDESV (reference sequence). V was shortened by 3 bases and J by 3 bases, with 12 bases between the two germline ends. CDR3 protein: CASSFSGQGYEQYF. The CDR3, as DNA: TGTGCCAGCAGCTTTAGCGGCCAGGGCTACGAGCAGTACTTC.

This rearrangement joins TRBV30 to TRBJ1-3; the match to TRBD1 covers 7 bases. Per germline, CDR1 GTSNPN and CDR2 SVGIG (reference sequence). The CDR3 is made up of 15 amino acids. V was pared by 3 bases and J by 0 bases, with 5 bases of the junction left unmatched. The CDR3 sequence: CAWRRGQSSGNTIYF. As DNA, the CDR3 is TGTGCCTGGAGACGGGGACAGAGCTCTGGAAACACCATATATTTT.

The rearrangement joins TRBV15 to TRBJ2-7; 16 bases fit TRBD2. The germline CDR1 and CDR2 sequences are LNHNV and YYDKDF (reference sequence). After removal of 3 bases from V and 0 bases from J, the junction contained 8 bases not matched to a gene. The CDR3 covers 19 residues. The CDR3 protein is CATSSPPGLAGGNSYEQYF. The CDR3 coding sequence is TGTGCCACCAGCAGTCCCCCGGGACTAGCGGGAGGGAACTCCTACGAGCAGTACTTC.

This chain joins TRBV6-5 and TRBJ2-7; D remains unclear. From germline, CDR1 is MNHEY and CDR2 SVGAGI. Deletions cut 7 bases from V and 4 bases from J, with 8 bases between. CDR3 length: 11 residues. For the CDR3, the DNA is TGTGCCAGCAATTCGGGTTACGAGCAGTACTTC. Translation gives CASNSGYEQYF.

The chain carries TRBV7-9 and TRBJ2-1; D is unclear. Trimming shortened V by 2 bases and J by 0 bases, and 11 bases separated the two germline ends. CDR3 length: 16 amino acids. Germline V gene data show CDR1 as SEHNR and CDR2 as FQNEAQ (reference sequence). CDR3 in DNA: TGTGCCAGCAGCTTAAGGCGAGGCTCCTCCTACAATGAGCAGTTCTTC. This translates into CASSLRRGSSYNEQFF.

V gene TRBV10-2 combines with J gene TRBJ2-7, with a weak D call TRBD2 (6 bases). This CDR3 is 17 amino acids long. The germline V and J ends were trimmed by 2 bases and 2 bases, with 19 bases remaining between them. Germline values: CDR1 WSHSY, CDR2 SAAADI. CDR3 in DNA: TGCGCCAGCAGTGAGGCCCTGGGGTGGGCGGGAACCTACGAGCAGTACTTC. Protein product: CASSEALGWAGTYEQYF.

The chain employs TRBV28 and TRBJ1-5; D is uncertain. Germline V CDR1 and CDR2: MDHEN, SYDVKM. V lost 10 bases and J 6 bases, leaving 13 bases between the germline ends. There are 12 residues in the CDR3. The CDR3 nucleotides are TGTGCCACGATTCAGACGGGTCAGCCCCAGCATTTT. Protein sequence: CATIQTGQPQHF.

This chain joins TRBV13 and TRBJ1-5; D not certain. Germline CDR1 reads PRHDT; CDR2 reads FYEKMQ (reference sequence). This CDR3 is 13 amino acids long. V lost 4 bases and J lost 4, with 8 bases in between. The chain's CDR3 is CASSSDLNQPQHF. In nucleotides, the CDR3 is TGTGCCAGCAGCTCCGACCTGAATCAGCCCCAGCATTTT.

The gene calls are TRBV7-9 and TRBJ2-2, with TRBD2 as a possible D gene (6 bases). V was pared by 1 base and J by 8 bases, with 14 bases between. Germline V lookup: CDR1 SEHNR, CDR2 FQNEAQ (reference sequence). The CDR3 is made up of 15 amino acids. Here the CDR3 reads CASSLVGRGVGELFF. In nucleotides, the CDR3 is TGTGCCAGCAGCTTAGTCGGGAGAGGTGTTGGGGAGCTGTTTTTT.

This sequence joins TRBV6-4 and TRBJ2-7, with D maybe TRBD2 (5 bases). This CDR3 spans 14 amino acids. V lost 8 bases to trimming and J lost 0 bases, with 14 bases between them. Germline assignment: CDR1 MRHNA and CDR2 SNTAGT. This CDR3 reads CASGRLRSSYEQYF. CDR3 in DNA: TGTGCCAGCGGGAGACTCAGAAGCTCCTACGAGCAGTACTTC.

This clone was observed at least ten times. The gene calls are TRBV28 and TRBJ1-1, with D uncertain. Trimming pared 8 bases from V and 7 bases from J, leaving 17 bases between. Germline CDR1 is MDHEN and CDR2 is SYDVKM. The CDR3 consists of 13 residues. The CDR3 DNA follows: TGTGCCAGCGCTCGTGGGTGGCCCGTTGAAGCTTTCTTT. Protein sequence: CASARGWPVEAFF. Together with reference TRBV28 and TRBJ1-1, the CDR3 gives the full variable domain: DVKVTQSSRYLVKRTGEKVFLECVQDMDHENMFWYRQDPGLGLRLIYFSYDVKMKEKGDIPEGYSVSREKKERFSLILESASTNQTSMYLCASARGWPVEAFFGQGTRLTVV.

V gene TRBV28 combines with J gene TRBJ2-7; the match to TRBD2 covers 8 bases. CDR1 MDHEN and CDR2 SYDVKM come from the germline V gene. The CDR3 contains 16 residues. Trimming took 6 bases from V and 3 from J; bases not matched to a gene: 13. The CDR3: CASRDGGAQSYYEQYF. The CDR3 DNA is TGTGCCAGCAGGGACGGGGGGGCGCAGAGTTACTACGAGCAGTACTTC.

V is TRBV6-4 and J is TRBJ1-1; 9 bases are shared with TRBD1. Germline V gene sequence: CDR1 MRHNA, CDR2 SNTAGT. The V gene end was trimmed by 6 bases and the J gene end by 4 bases; junction bases not matched to a gene: 6. This CDR3 has 14 amino acids. The CDR3: CASRADRGSTEAFF. The CDR3, as DNA: TGTGCCAGCAGAGCGGACAGGGGATCCACTGAAGCTTTCTTT.

This clone was observed a handful of times. The V call is TRBV10-3, the J call TRBJ2-5; TRBD2 matches 10 bases. The CDR3 is 15 residues long. J lost 1 base, V lost 6 bases, and 5 bases had no gene match. The germline V gene has CDR1 ENHRY and CDR2 SYGVKD. CDR3 region: CAISSGTSVQETQYF. CDR3 nucleotides: TGTGCCATCAGCTCGGGGACTAGCGTCCAAGAGACCCAGTACTTC.

This clone is a singleton in its sample. This chain uses TRBV11-3 with TRBJ2-2; tentatively, D is TRBD1 (6 bases). The length of the CDR3 is 14 residues. V lost 3 bases and J lost 5, with 10 bases in between. Germline CDR1 is SGHNT and CDR2 is YENEEA. The CDR3, as DNA: TGTGCCAGCAGCTTCACAGGGTTGACCGGGGAGCTGTTTTTT. This translates into CASSFTGLTGELFF.

The gene calls are TRBV27 and TRBJ2-1; 10 bases line up with TRBD1. Germline trimming cut 8 bases from V and 8 bases from J; bases unmatched to any gene: 12. The CDR3 totals 15 residues. CDR1 and CDR2 (germline): MNHEY, SMNVEV (reference sequence). This CDR3 reads CASGGIETGGYEQFF. In nucleotides, the CDR3 is TGTGCCAGCGGGGGGATTGAGACAGGGGGCTATGAGCAGTTCTTC.

The table lists this clone with a few counts. The gene calls are TRBV29-1 and TRBJ1-1, with D tentatively TRBD1 (6 bases). Germline loops: CDR1 SQVTM, CDR2 ANQGSEA. V lost 3 bases and J 6 bases, leaving 14 bases between the germline ends. This CDR3 region has 13 residues. The CDR3 sequence is CSVDRGTASEAFF. The CDR3, as DNA: TGCAGCGTTGATAGGGGGACGGCTTCTGAAGCTTTCTTT.

CDR3 region: CASTAGPNEQFF. DNA of the CDR3: TGCGCCAGCACGGCGGGTCCCAATGAGCAGTTCTTC. The chain joins TRBV5-1 to TRBJ2-1; TRBD2 is a possible D gene (5 bases). Trimming removed 6 bases from V and 6 bases from J, with 10 bases in between. The germline CDR1 and CDR2 sequences are SGHRS and YFSETQ. The CDR3 has 12 amino acids. The whole variable domain, filled in from reference TRBV5-1 and TRBJ2-1, reads KAGVTQTPRYLIKTRGQQVTLSCSPISGHRSVSWYQQTPGQGLQFLFEYFSETQRNKGNFPGRFSGRQFSNSRSEMNVSTLELGDSALYLCASTAGPNEQFFGPGTRLTVL.

This clone has a single count. DNA for the CDR3: TGTGCCAGCTCACCACCAGGGGAGTGGCTCGAGCAGTACTTC. Translated, it gives CASSPPGEWLEQYF. The V call is TRBV18, the J call TRBJ2-7; D may correspond to TRBD1 or TRBD2 (5 bases each). This CDR3 is built from 14 residues. Looked up from germline, CDR1 is KGHSH and CDR2 is LQKENI. The V and J ends lost 0 bases and 6 bases respectively, with 12 bases between them.

The chain couples TRBV7-8 to TRBJ1-5, with D uncertain. V lost 5 bases and J lost 0, with 11 bases in between. The CDR3 spans 15 residues. Germline V gene data show CDR1 as SGHVS and CDR2 as FQNEAQ. CDR3 in DNA: TGTGCCAGCAGCCCCCGACGGAATAGCAATCAGCCCCAGCATTTT. Protein product: CASSPRRNSNQPQHF. Using reference TRBV7-8 and TRBJ1-5 for the parts outside the CDR3, the full variable domain is GAGVSQSPRYKVAKRGQDVALRCDPISGHVSLFWYQQALGQGPEFLTYFQNEAQLDKSGLPSDRFFAERPEGSVSTLKIQRTQQEDSAVYLCASSPRRNSNQPQHFGDGTRLSIL.

The V call is TRBV18, the J call TRBJ2-5; D is unresolved. Trimming removed 0 bases at V and 5 bases at J, with 10 bases between. The CDR3 totals 14 residues. CDR1 is KGHSH and CDR2 is LQKENI in the germline V gene. CDR3 residues: CASSPPENSETQYF. The CDR3 DNA reads as TGTGCCAGCTCACCACCGGAGAATTCGGAGACCCAGTACTTC.

The chain joins TRBV5-1 to TRBJ2-3, with D maybe TRBD1 (5 bases). Looked up from germline, CDR1 is SGHRS and CDR2 is YFSETQ. Trimming pared 0 bases from V and 4 bases from J, leaving 12 bases between. The CDR3 extends over 15 amino acids. CDR3 nucleotide sequence: TGCGCCAGCAGCTTGGTATTGGGGCGGTCAGATACGCAGTATTTT. Translated: CASSLVLGRSDTQYF.

V is TRBV10-3 and J is TRBJ1-6; D remains unclear. With 10 bases removed from V and 10 bases from J, the gap between germline ends came to 17 bases. The CDR3 runs to 13 residues. Per germline, CDR1 ENHRY and CDR2 SYGVKD. Here the CDR3 reads CATCAGLFSPLHF. As DNA, the CDR3 is TGTGCCACCTGTGCAGGTCTATTCTCACCCCTCCACTTT.